The 5 T cell receptor beta chains in this list originate from one sample, sequenced in a study of blood T cell repertoires in COVID-19. The repertoire was sequenced with immunoSEQ multiplex PCR; TCRdb's copy has only in-frame clones and lacks some. The sample holds approximately 200,000 clones, roughly nine tenths seen once. Sample: peripheral blood. These receptor sequences come from a woman aged 25 to 39 with active or convalescent COVID-19.

The rearrangement joins TRBV6-5 to TRBJ1-1; 7 bases are a match to TRBD1. The CDR3 has 13 residues. Germline loops: CDR1 MNHEY, CDR2 SVGAGI. V dropped 8 bases and J dropped 6; count of bases not matched to a gene: 9. CDR3 DNA: TGTGCCAGCCCTTACAGGGGCCGGCCTGAAGCTTTCTTT. Protein: CASPYRGRPEAFF.

V is TRBV30 and J is TRBJ1-2; D unresolved. V lost 4 bases, J lost 0 bases, and 12 bases lay in between. CDR3 length: 14 residues. CDR1 and CDR2 from the germline V gene are GTSNPN and SVGIG (reference sequence). The DNA for the CDR3 is TGTGCCTGGATGGTTGGAGTCCCTAACTATGGCTACACCTTC. Encoded protein: CAWMVGVPNYGYTF.

V and J are TRBV7-2 and TRBJ1-2, with 8 bases fitting TRBD1. Trimming cost V 4 bases and J 8 bases; bases outside gene matches: 9. The CDR3 loop spans 14 amino acids. Germline values: CDR1 SGHTA, CDR2 FQGNSA. For the CDR3, the DNA is TGTGCCAGCAGCTGGAGGGGGACAGGAAAAGGCTACACCTTC. This gives the protein CASSWRGTGKGYTF.

The gene calls are TRBV9 and TRBJ2-7; the D is unclear. The CDR3 is 12 residues long. Germline assignment: CDR1 SGDLS and CDR2 YYNGEE. Trimming took off 3 bases at V and 8 bases at J, with 12 bases between the two ends. CDR3 sequence reads: CASSEDTFKQYF. The CDR3 nucleotides are TGTGCCAGCAGCGAAGACACTTTCAAGCAGTACTTC.

V usage is TRBV6-6 and J usage is TRBJ2-7; TRBD2 might be the D (7 bases). Germline V gene lookup returns CDR1 MNHNY and CDR2 SVGAGI (reference sequence). The CDR3 consists of 14 residues. V shed 2 bases and J shed 2 bases, with 10 bases lying between them. The CDR3 sequence is CASSYGGATYEQYF. In DNA form, the CDR3 reads TGTGCCAGCAGTTACGGGGGGGCGACCTACGAGCAGTACTTC.